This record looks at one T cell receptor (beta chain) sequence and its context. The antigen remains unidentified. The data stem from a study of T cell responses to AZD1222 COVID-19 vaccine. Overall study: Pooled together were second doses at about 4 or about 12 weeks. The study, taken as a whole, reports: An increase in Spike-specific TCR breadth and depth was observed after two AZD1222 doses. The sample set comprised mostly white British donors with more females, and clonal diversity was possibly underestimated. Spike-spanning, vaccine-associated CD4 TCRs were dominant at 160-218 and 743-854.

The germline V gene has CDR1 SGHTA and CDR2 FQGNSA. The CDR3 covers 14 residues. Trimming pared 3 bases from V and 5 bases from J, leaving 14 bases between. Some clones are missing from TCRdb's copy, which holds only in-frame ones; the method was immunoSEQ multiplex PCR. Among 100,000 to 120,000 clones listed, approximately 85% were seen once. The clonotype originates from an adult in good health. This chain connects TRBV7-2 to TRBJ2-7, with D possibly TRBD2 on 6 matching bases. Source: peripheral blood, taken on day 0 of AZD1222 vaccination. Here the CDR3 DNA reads TGTGCCAGCAGCTTGGGGGGTGGGTTGGACGAGCAGTACTTC. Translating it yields CASSLGGGLDEQYF.